The following is a T cell receptor beta chain sequence with its context. CDR3 length: 14 residues. The trim removed 5 bases at V and 8 bases at J, leaving 4 bases unmatched. TCRdb called the RT-PCR reads again in MiXCR, with one record for every CDR3 protein. The data show 550,000 to 750,000 distinct CDR3 sequences, approximately 15% seen once. The V call is TRBV12-3 or TRBV12-4, the J call TRBJ1-6, with 9 bases matching TRBD1. Sequenced: memory CD4+ T cells from blood. The TCR was taken from a female donor in good health, serving as a healthy control. CDR3 in amino acids: CASSRTGVDSPLHF. DNA of the CDR3: TGTGCCAGCAGTCGGACAGGGGTGGATTCACCCCTCCACTTT.